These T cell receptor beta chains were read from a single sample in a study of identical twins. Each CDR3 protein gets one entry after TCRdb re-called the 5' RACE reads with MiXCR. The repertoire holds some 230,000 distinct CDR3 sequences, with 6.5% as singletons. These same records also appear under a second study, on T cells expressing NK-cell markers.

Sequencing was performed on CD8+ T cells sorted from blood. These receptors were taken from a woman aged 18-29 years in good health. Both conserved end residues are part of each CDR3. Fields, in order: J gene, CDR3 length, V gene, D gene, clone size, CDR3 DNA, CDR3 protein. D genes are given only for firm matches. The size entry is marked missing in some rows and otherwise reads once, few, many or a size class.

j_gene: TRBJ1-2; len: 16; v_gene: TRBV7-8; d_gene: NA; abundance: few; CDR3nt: TGTGCCAGCAGTTTCACGCGGGTCGCGGGGCTTGATGGCTACACCTTC; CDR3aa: CASSFTRVAGLDGYTF
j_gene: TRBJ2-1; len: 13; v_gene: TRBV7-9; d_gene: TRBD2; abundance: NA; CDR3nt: TGTGCCAGCCTCAAGCGGGAGAACAATGAGCAGTTCTTC; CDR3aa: CASLKRENNEQFF
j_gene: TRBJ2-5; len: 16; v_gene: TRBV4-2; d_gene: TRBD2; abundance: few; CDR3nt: TGTGCCAGCAGCCAAGGAGTCGGACTAGCCAAAGAGACCCAGTACTTC; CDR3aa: CASSQGVGLAKETQYF
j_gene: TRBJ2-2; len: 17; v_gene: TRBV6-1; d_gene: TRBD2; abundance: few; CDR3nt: TGTGCCAGCATCCCAGCCCCACAGCGGGGGGGCAGCGGGGAGCTGTTTTTT; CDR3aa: CASIPAPQRGGSGELFF
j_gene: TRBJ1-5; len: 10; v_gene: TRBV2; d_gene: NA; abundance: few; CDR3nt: TGTGCCAGCAGTGCAATTAACCAGCATTTT; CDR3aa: CASSAINQHF
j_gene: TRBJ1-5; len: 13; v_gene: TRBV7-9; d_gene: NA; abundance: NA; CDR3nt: TGTGCCAGCAGCTTAGGCGCCAATCAGCCCCAGCATTTT; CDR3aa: CASSLGANQPQHF
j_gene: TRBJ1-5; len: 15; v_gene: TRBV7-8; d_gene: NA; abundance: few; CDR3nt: TGTGCCAGCAGCTTAGTCTTGAGTCAGAATCAGCCCCAGCATTTT; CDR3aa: CASSLVLSQNQPQHF
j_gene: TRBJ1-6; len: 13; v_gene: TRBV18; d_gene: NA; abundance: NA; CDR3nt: TGTGCCAGCTTAGGGTTGTACGATTCACCCCTCCACTTT; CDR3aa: CASLGLYDSPLHF
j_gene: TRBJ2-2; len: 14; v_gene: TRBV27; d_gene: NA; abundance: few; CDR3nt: TGTGCCAGCAGTTTCAGCCCGGGGGCCGGGGAGCTGTTTTTT; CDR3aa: CASSFSPGAGELFF
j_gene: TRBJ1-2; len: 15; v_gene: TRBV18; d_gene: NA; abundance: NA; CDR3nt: TGTGCCAGCTCACCGTCAGGTCGTACCCTATTCGGCTACACCTTC; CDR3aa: CASSPSGRTLFGYTF
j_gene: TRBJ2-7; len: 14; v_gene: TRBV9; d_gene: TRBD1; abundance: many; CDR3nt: TGTGCCAGCAGCCCCTGGGACAGGGTAAACGAGCAGTACTTC; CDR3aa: CASSPWDRVNEQYF
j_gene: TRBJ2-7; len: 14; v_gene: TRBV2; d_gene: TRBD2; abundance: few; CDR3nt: TGTGCCAGCAGTGGGGGCGGGAGCGGATACGAGCAGTACTTC; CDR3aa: CASSGGGSGYEQYF
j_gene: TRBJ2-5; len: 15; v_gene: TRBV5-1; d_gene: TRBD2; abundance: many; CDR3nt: TGCGCCAGCAGGACTAGCGAGGGATTGTGGGAGACCCAGTACTTC; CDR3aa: CASRTSEGLWETQYF
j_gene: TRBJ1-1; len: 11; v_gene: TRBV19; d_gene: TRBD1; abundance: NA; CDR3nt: TGTGCCGCAGCCCGGGACAGAGAAGCTTTCTTT; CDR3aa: CAAARDREAFF
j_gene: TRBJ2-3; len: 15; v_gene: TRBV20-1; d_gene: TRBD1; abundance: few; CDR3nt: TGCAGTGCTAGAAGGGGGACAGGGGGCACAGATACGCAGTATTTT; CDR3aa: CSARRGTGGTDTQYF
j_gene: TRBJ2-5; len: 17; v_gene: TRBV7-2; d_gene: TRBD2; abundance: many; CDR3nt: TGTGCCAGCAGCACCCGGACTAGCGGGAGGTGGGCAGAGACCCAGTACTTC; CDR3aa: CASSTRTSGRWAETQYF
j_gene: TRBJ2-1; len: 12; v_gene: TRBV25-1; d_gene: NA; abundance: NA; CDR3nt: TGTGCCAGCACGGCGCGCTCGAATGAGCAGTTCTTC; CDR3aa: CASTARSNEQFF
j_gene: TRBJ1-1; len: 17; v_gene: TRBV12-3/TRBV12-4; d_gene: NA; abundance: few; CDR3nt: TGTGCCAGCAGCCGCCAGACCATCAAGTCCCCGAACACTGAAGCTTTCTTT; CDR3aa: CASSRQTIKSPNTEAFF
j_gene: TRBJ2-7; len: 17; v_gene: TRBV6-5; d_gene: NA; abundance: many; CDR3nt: TGTGCCAGCAGTTACTTTTTGCCGGGAGCAGGGGATGACGAGCAGTACTTC; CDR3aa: CASSYFLPGAGDDEQYF
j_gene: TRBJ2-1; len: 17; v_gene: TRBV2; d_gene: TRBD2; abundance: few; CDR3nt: TGTGCCAGCAGTGATAAAGGAAGGACTAGCGGCTACAATGAGCAGTTCTTC; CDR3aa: CASSDKGRTSGYNEQFF
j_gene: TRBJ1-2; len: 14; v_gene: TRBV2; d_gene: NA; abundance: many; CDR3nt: TGTGCCAGCCCGCGGGAGGGAGCTTACTATGGCTACACCTTC; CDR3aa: CASPREGAYYGYTF
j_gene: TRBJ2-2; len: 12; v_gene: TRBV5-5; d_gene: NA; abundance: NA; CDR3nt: TGTGCCAGCATTGCAACCACCGGGGAGCTGTTTTTT; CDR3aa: CASIATTGELFF